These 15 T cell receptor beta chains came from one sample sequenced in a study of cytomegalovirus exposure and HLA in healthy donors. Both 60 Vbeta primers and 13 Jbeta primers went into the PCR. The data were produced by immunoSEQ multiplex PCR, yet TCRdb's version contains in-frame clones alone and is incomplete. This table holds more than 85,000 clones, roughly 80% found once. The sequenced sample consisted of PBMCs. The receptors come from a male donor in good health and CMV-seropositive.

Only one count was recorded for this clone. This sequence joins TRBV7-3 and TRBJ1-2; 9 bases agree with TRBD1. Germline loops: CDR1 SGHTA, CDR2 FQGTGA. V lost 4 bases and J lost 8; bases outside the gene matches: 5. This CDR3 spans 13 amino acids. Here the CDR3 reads CASSSGTGPGYTF. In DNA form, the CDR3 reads TGTGCCAGCAGCTCTGGGACAGGGCCAGGCTACACCTTC.

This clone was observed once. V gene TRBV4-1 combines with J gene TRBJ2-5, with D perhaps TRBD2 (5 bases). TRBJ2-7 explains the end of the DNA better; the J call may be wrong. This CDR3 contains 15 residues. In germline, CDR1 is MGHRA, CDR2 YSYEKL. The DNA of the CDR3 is TGCGCCAGCAGCCCGGGCCCGGACGGGGACTACGAGCAGTACTTC. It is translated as CASSPGPDGDYEQYF.

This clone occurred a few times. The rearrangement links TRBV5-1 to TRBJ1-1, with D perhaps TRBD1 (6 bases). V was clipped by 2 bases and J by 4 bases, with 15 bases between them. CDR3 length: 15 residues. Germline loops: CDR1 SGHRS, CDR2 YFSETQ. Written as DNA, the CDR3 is TGCGCCAGCAGCTTTTACTCACAGGGTAGCACTGAAGCTTTCTTT. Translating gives CASSFYSQGSTEAFF. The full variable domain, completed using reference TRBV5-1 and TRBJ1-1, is KAGVTQTPRYLIKTRGQQVTLSCSPISGHRSVSWYQQTPGQGLQFLFEYFSETQRNKGNFPGRFSGRQFSNSRSEMNVSTLELGDSALYLCASSFYSQGSTEAFFGQGTRLTVV.

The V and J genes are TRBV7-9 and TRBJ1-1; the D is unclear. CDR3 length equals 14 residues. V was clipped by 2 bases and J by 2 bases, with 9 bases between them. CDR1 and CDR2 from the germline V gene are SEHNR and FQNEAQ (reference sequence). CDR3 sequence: CASSLSLFNTEAFF. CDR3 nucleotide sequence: TGTGCCAGCAGCTTAAGCTTATTTAACACTGAAGCTTTCTTT.

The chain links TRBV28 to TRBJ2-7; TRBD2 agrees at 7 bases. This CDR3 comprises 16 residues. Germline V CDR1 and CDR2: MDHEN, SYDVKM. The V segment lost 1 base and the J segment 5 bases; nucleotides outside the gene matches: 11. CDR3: CASSLSPGRGRDEQYF. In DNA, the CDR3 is TGTGCCAGCAGTTTATCCCCCGGAAGAGGGAGGGACGAGCAGTACTTC.

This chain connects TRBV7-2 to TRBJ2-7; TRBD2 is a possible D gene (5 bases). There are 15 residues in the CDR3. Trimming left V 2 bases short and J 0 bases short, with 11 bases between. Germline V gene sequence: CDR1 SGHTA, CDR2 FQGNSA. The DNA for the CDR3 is TGTGCCAGCAGCTTATCGCTAGCCGCCTCCTACGAGCAGTACTTC. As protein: CASSLSLAASYEQYF.

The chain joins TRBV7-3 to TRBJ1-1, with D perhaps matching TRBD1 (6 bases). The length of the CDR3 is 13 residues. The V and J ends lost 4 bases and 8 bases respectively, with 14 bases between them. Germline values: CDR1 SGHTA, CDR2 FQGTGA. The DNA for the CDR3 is TGTGCCAGCAGCTCCTACAGGGAATCGGAAGCTTTCTTT. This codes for CASSSYRESEAFF.

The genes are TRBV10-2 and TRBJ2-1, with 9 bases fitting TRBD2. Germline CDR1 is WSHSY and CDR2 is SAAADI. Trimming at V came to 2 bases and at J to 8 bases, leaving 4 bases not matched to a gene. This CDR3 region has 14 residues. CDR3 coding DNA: TGCGCCAGCAGTGAGGTAGCGGGAGTTTATGAGCAGTTCTTC. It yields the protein CASSEVAGVYEQFF.

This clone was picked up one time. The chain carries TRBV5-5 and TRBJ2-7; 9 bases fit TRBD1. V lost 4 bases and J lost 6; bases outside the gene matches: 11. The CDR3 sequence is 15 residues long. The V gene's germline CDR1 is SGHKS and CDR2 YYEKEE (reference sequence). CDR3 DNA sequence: TGTGCCAGCAGCCTGGTACGGGACAGGGCCAGCGAGCAGTACTTC. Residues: CASSLVRDRASEQYF.

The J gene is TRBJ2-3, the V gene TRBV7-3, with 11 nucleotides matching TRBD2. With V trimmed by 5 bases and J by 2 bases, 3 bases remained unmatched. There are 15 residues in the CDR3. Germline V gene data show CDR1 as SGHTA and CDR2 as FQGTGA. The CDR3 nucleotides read TGTGCCAGCAGCCTACTAGCGGGAGACACAGATACGCAGTATTTT. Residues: CASSLLAGDTDTQYF.

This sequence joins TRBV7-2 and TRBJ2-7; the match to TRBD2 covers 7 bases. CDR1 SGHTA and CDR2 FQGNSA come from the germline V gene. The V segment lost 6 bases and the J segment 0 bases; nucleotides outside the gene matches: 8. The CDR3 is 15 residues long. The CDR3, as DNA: TGTGCCAGCAGGAGCCTAGCGGCCGGCTCCTACGAGCAGTACTTC. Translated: CASRSLAAGSYEQYF.

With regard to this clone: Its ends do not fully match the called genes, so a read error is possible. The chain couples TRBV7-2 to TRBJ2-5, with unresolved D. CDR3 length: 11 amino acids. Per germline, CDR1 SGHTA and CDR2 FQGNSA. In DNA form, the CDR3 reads TGTGCCAGCAGGGAACAAGAGGCCCAGTACTTC. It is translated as CASREQEAQYF. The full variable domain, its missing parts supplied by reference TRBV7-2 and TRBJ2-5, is GAGVSQSPSNKVTEKGKDVELRCDPISGHTALYWYRQSLGQGLEFLIYFQGNSAPDKSGLPSDRFSAERTGGSVSTLTIQRTQQEDSAVYLCASREQEAQYFGPGTRLLVL.

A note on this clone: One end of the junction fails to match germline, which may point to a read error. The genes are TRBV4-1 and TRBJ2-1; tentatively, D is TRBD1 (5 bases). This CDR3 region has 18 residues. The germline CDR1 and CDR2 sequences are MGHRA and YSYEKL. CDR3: CASSQGRVRDPYYYEQFF. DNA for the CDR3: TGCGCCAGCAGCCAAGGAAGGGTCAGGGATCCCTACTACTATGAGCAGTTCTTC.

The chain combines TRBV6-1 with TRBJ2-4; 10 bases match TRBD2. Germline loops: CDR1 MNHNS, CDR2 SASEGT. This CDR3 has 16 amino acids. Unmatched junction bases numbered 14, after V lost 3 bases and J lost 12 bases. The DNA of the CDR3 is TGTGCCAGCAGTGAGGCGAGCGGGAGGGCCGGGTACAGTCAGTACTTC. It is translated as CASSEASGRAGYSQYF.

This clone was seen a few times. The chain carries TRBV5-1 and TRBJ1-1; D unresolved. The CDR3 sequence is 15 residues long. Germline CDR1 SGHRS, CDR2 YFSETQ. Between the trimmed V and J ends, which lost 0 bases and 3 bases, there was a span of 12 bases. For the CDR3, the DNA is TGCGCCAGCAGCTTGGTCCCGGGAGTGGACACTGAAGCTTTCTTT. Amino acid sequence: CASSLVPGVDTEAFF.